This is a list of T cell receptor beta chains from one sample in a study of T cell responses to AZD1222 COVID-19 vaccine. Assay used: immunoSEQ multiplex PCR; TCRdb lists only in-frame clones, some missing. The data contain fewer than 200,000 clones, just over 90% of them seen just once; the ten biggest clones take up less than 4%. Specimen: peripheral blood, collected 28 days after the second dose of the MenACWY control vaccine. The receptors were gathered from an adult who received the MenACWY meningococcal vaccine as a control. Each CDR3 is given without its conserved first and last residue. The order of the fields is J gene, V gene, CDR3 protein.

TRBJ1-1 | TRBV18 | ASSPLDRPLAF
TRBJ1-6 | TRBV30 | AWIGTYNSPLH
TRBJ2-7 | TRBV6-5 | ASRGPGQGGY
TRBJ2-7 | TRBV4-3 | ASSQDSLAYEQY
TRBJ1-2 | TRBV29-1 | SVETALHYGYT
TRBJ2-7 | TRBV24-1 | ATSEDSFDEQY
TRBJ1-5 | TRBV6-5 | ASSSYRGTSQPQH
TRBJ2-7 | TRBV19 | ASSIDLERETEQY
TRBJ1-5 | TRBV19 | ASSTTGGNQPQH
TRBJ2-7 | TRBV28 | ASSSVDRVRYEQY
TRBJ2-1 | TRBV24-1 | ATSDLRLAGGGDEQF
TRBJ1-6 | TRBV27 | ASSFRDRNSPLH
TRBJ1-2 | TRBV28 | ASSTRTGENDYGYT
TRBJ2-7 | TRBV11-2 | ASTRIRLAGGSYEQY
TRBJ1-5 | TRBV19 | ASSRDPGASQPQH
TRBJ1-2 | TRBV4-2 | ASSQGGTGYT
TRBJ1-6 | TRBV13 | ASSLVPGQRGSSSYNSPLH
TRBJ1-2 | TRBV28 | ASSTSVRGLHGYGYT
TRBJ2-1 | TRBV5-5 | ASSSRLAGSIYEQF
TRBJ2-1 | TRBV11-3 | ASSRLGVLYNEQF
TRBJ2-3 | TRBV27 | ASSSGRIVTDTQY
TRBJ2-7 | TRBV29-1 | SVTDYAYEQY
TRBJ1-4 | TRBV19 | ASSIRGQGTEKLF
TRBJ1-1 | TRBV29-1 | SVGETFYTEAF
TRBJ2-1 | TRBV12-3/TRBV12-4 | ASSPSDKQF
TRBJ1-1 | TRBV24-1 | ATSDLEGQGADTEAF
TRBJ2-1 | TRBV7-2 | ASSLGVINEQF
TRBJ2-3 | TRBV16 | ASSHVTGGVDTQY
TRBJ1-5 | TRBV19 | ASSKGGGNQPQH
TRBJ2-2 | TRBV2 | ASSREGAVGELF
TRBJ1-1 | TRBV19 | ASSNPIVRRWKNTEAF
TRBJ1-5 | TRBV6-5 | ASRRMANQPQH
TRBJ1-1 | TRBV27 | ASSLQLNTEAF
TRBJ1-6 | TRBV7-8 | ASSLGRNSPLH
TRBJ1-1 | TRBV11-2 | ASSFGGSEAF
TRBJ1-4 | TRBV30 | AWHPGGATNEKLF
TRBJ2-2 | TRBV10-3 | AISDLGTRRTGELF
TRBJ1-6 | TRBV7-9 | ASSLNGIASPLH
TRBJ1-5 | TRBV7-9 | ASSKAGQPQH
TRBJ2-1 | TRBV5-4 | ASSLHLSTLGNEQF
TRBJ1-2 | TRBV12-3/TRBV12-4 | ASTPTGEDGYT
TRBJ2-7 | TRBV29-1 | SVEGNEQY
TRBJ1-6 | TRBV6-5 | ASSPEGQYNSPLH
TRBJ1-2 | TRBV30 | ALKRGNYGYT
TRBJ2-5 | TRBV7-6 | ASRQGAQETQY
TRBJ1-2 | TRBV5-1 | ASSAGTAGIYGYT
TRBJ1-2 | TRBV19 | ASSMFPQAGYT
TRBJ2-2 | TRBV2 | ASRVSDANTGELF
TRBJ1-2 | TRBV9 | ASSAQDAGFPRYGYT
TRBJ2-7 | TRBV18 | ASSRQGAQEQY
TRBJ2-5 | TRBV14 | ASSRLAGGPETQY
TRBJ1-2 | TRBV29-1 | SVDGGRGYT
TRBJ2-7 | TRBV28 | ASSLAGELGEQY
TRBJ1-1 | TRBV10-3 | AIGVDLGTEAF
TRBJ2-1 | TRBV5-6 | ASSPLRTSGRGEQF